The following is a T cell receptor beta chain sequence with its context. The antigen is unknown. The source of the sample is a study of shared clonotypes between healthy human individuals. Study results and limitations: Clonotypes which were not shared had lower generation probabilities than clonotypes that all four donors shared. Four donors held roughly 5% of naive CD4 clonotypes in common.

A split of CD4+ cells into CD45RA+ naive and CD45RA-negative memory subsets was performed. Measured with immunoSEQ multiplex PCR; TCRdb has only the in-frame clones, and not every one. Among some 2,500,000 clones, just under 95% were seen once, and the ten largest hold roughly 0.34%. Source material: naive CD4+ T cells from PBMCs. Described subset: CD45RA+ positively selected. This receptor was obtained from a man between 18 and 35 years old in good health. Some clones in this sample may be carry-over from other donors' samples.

The CDR3 DNA sequence: TGTGCCAGCAGCGGGAGGTATACTAATGAAAAACTGTTTTTT. Translated, it gives CASSGRYTNEKLFF. The chain has TRBV7-9 and TRBJ1-4; D is ambiguous. V lost 5 bases to trimming and J lost 2 bases, with 9 bases between them. CDR3 length: 14 amino acids. The germline gives CDR1 SEHNR, CDR2 FQNEAQ (reference sequence).